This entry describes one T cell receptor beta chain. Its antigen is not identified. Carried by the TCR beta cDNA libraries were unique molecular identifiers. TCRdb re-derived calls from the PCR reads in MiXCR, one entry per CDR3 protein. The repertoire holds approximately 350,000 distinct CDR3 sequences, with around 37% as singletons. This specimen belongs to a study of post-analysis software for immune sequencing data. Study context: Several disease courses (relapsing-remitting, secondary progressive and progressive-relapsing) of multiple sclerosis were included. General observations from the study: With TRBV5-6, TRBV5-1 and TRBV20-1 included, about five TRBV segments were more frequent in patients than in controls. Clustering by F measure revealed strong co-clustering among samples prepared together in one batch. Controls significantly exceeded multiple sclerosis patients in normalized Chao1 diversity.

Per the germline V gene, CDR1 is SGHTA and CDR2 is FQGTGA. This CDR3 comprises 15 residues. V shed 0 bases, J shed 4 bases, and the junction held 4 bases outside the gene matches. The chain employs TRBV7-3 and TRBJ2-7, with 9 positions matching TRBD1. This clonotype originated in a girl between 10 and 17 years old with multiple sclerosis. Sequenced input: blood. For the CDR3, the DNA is TGTGCCAGCAGCTTAACGGGACAGGGAATATACGAGCAGTACTTC. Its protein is CASSLTGQGIYEQYF. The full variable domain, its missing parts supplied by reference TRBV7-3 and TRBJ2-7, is GAGVSQTPSNKVTEKGKYVELRCDPISGHTALYWYRQSLGQGPEFLIYFQGTGAADDSGLPNDRFFAVRPEGSVSTLKIQRTERGDSAVYLCASSLTGQGIYEQYFGPGTRLTVT.